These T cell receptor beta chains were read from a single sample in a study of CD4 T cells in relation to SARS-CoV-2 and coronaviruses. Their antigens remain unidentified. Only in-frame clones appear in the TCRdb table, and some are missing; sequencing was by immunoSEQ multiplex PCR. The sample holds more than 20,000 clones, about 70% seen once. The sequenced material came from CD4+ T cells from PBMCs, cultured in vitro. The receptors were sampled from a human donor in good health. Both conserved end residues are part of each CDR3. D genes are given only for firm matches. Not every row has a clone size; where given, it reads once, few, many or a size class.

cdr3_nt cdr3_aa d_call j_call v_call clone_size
TGTGCCAGCAGCCTCTCAAGGTACACCGGGGAGCTGTTTTTT CASSLSRYTGELFF NA TRBJ2-2 TRBV9 NA
TGTGCTAGTGGTCGCTCCGGGACAGGGGTCAATCAGCCCCAGCATTTT CASGRSGTGVNQPQHF TRBD1 TRBJ1-5 TRBV12-5 few
TGTGCCAGCAGTCGTCAACAGCCCGACTTTCATACGCAGTATTTT CASSRQQPDFHTQYF NA TRBJ2-3 TRBV27 few
TGTGCCAGCAGCTCGAGGATGATCGAAGCTTTCTTT CASSSRMIEAFF NA TRBJ1-1 TRBV7-2 NA
TGTGCCAGCAGCTTTATCCAAGTGAACACTGAAGCTTTCTTT CASSFIQVNTEAFF NA TRBJ1-1 TRBV7-9 few
TGTGCCAGCAGTGGGGGACAGGCGTATGGCTACACCTTC CASSGGQAYGYTF TRBD1 TRBJ1-2 TRBV25-1 NA
TGTGCCAGCAGCTCACAGGGGCAAAAACTGTTTTTT CASSSQGQKLFF TRBD1 TRBJ1-4 TRBV5-6 NA
TGCGCCACAGCATACGGGGACCTAGACAATGAGCAGTTCTTC CATAYGDLDNEQFF NA TRBJ2-1 TRBV5-1 NA
TGTGCCATCAGTGTTGGGACTAGCGGGAGCGGGAGGACCGGGGAGCTGTTTTTT CAISVGTSGSGRTGELFF TRBD2 TRBJ2-2 TRBV10-3 once
TGTGCCAGCAGCCCGCCCGGGACAGAATTATCCTACGAGCAGTACTTC CASSPPGTELSYEQYF TRBD1 TRBJ2-7 TRBV7-2 NA
TGCAGCGTTCAAGCGACAGGGCCTAATCAGCCCCAGCATTTT CSVQATGPNQPQHF TRBD1 TRBJ1-5 TRBV29-1 NA
TGTGCCAGCAGTGAATCATGGCAGCGAAACACTGAAGCTTTCTTT CASSESWQRNTEAFF NA TRBJ1-1 TRBV6-1 NA
TGTGCCAGCAGCGATCCGACAGGGGGGGGTGGAAACACCATATATTTT CASSDPTGGGGNTIYF TRBD1 TRBJ1-3 TRBV7-9 few
TGCGCCAGCAGCCAAGTAGTAGGCCAGGTCGGGACCTCGGTGACAGATACGCAGTATTTT CASSQVVGQVGTSVTDTQYF NA TRBJ2-3 TRBV4-1 NA
TGTGCCAGCAGCTTAGCTTTGGAGGGGGCGAATGGCTACACCTTC CASSLALEGANGYTF TRBD1 TRBJ1-2 TRBV7-9 once
TGCGCCAGCAGCCAAGGGAGGACCCCTGGGTATGGCTACACCTTC CASSQGRTPGYGYTF NA TRBJ1-2 TRBV4-3 once
TGTGCCAGCAGCTTAACGGCAGGGCCAGAGACCCAGTACTTC CASSLTAGPETQYF NA TRBJ2-5 TRBV11-1 NA
TGCGCCAGCAGCCAAGAGAGCGGGAGCACAGATACGCAGTATTTT CASSQESGSTDTQYF NA TRBJ2-3 TRBV4-3 NA
TGTGCCACCAGCAGGAGCGGGGGAGAGACCCAGTACTTC CATSRSGGETQYF TRBD2 TRBJ2-5 TRBV15 NA
TGCAGCGCCAAGGGCGCAGGGGGCGCGAGTCACGAAAAACTGTTTTTT CSAKGAGGASHEKLFF TRBD1 TRBJ1-4 TRBV29-1 NA
TGTGCCAGCAGCCCAACGGAGCCACGGCTGTTTTTT CASSPTEPRLFF NA TRBJ2-2 TRBV7-9 NA
TGTGCCAGCAGCCAACAGTTGGGGACCGGGGAGCTGTTTTTT CASSQQLGTGELFF NA TRBJ2-2 TRBV14 NA
TGTGCCAGCAGCTTAATGACCGGGACAGGGTCGACCGGGGAGCTGTTTTTT CASSLMTGTGSTGELFF TRBD1 TRBJ2-2 TRBV11-3 once
TGTGCCAGCAGCCAAGTTCGGCTCCCAGGGGAGCTGTTTTTT CASSQVRLPGELFF NA TRBJ2-2 TRBV14 few
TGCGCCAGCAGCTTGGCCCCAGGCATCTCTGGAAACACCATATATTTT CASSLAPGISGNTIYF NA TRBJ1-3 TRBV5-1 NA
TGTGCCAGCACTCCCCCTTGGGCGCGGTCCTCCTACAATGAGCAGTTCTTC CASTPPWARSSYNEQFF NA TRBJ2-1 TRBV2 NA
TGCGCCAGCAGATCCTCCGGGACAGGGCGCGTCTACGAGCAGTACTTC CASRSSGTGRVYEQYF TRBD1 TRBJ2-7 TRBV5-1 NA
TGTGCCACCCTTCGGGAGGGGCAGACCTCCTACGAGCAGTACTTC CATLREGQTSYEQYF TRBD2 TRBJ2-7 TRBV5-4 NA
TGCGCCAGCAGTGACCTCACAGAGTATTCACCCCTCCACTTT CASSDLTEYSPLHF NA TRBJ1-6 TRBV10-2 few
TGTGCCAGCAGTACCCAGGACCTCGCTACTGAAGCTTTCTTT CASSTQDLATEAFF NA TRBJ1-1 TRBV9 NA
TGTGCCAGCAGCGCGACAGGGTCCGAGCAGTACTTC CASSATGSEQYF TRBD1 TRBJ2-7 TRBV7-9 few
TGTGCCATCAGGGCAGGAGGGCAGGGGGCCCACGAGCAGTACTTC CAIRAGGQGAHEQYF TRBD1 TRBJ2-7 TRBV10-3 NA
TGCGCCAGCAGCCAACTGGGGGGGGCGCAGGGGACCCAGTACTTC CASSQLGGAQGTQYF NA TRBJ2-5 TRBV4-3 NA
TGTGCCAGTAGTATTGGCAGGGTCCAGAGTACCGGGGAGCTGTTTTTT CASSIGRVQSTGELFF NA TRBJ2-2 TRBV19 NA
TGTGCCAGCAGCGTCAGTATAAGCGACGAGCAGTACTTC CASSVSISDEQYF NA TRBJ2-7 TRBV9 NA
TGTGCCAGCAGTTCACACAGAAAACCCCTCCACTTT CASSSHRKPLHF NA TRBJ1-6 TRBV12-3/TRBV12-4 NA
TGTGCCAGTATCCGGGGGGAGAACACCGGGGAGCTGTTTTTT CASIRGENTGELFF TRBD2 TRBJ2-2 TRBV19 NA
TGTGCCAGCAGCTCCGACGGTTACCAAGAGACCCAGTACTTC CASSSDGYQETQYF NA TRBJ2-5 TRBV11-2 NA
TGTGCCAGCACAAGACAGGGGGGGATCGAGCAGTACTTC CASTRQGGIEQYF TRBD1 TRBJ2-7 TRBV12-3/TRBV12-4 NA
TGTGCCAGCGAGGACAGGGGGGGATCCTACGAGCAGTACTTC CASEDRGGSYEQYF TRBD1 TRBJ2-7 TRBV27 NA
TGTGCCAGCAGCCCCGGGACAGGGGTCGACAATGAGCAGTTCTTC CASSPGTGVDNEQFF TRBD1 TRBJ2-1 TRBV5-4 NA
TGTGCCAGCAGCAATAACCGTAACTCCTACGAGCAGTACTTC CASSNNRNSYEQYF NA TRBJ2-7 TRBV7-2 NA
TGTGCCAGCTCGGGAGGGACAGAGAACACCGGGGAGCTGTTTTTT CASSGGTENTGELFF NA TRBJ2-2 TRBV18 few
TGTGCCAGCAGCTTAGTCCCGACAGGGACAGGTCAAGAGACCCAGTACTTC CASSLVPTGTGQETQYF TRBD1 TRBJ2-5 TRBV11-2 NA
TGTGCCAGCTCACCGTGGACTAGCGGCCAAGAGACCCAGTACTTC CASSPWTSGQETQYF TRBD2 TRBJ2-5 TRBV18 NA
TGTGCCAGTAGCCCGGGGCTTACCGTAGGCTACACCTTC CASSPGLTVGYTF NA TRBJ1-2 TRBV19 NA
TGTGCCTGGAGCCCTCTGGGGGCATTCAGCAATCAGCCCCAGCATTTT CAWSPLGAFSNQPQHF NA TRBJ1-5 TRBV30 few
TGTGCCAGCTCACCACCAGAAAATACGCAGTATTTT CASSPPENTQYF NA TRBJ2-3 TRBV18 NA
TGCGCCAGCAGCGTTGGACAGGGAACAGATACGCAGTATTTT CASSVGQGTDTQYF TRBD1 TRBJ2-3 TRBV5-1 NA
TGTGCCAGCAGTAGAGGTCCTTCTGCCAACGAGCAGTACTTC CASSRGPSANEQYF NA TRBJ2-7 TRBV27 few